The 12 T cell receptor beta chains presented below share a single source sample, sequenced in a study of technical replicates of blood from a handful of donors. Sequencing was performed with immunoSEQ multiplex PCR; in TCRdb, only in-frame clones are kept and a portion is missing. This table has approximately 95,000 clones, 85% to 95% appearing once. Sequenced material: T cells isolated from PBMCs. The receptors shown here come from a human donor in good health.

This chain joins TRBV15 and TRBJ2-3, with D possibly being TRBD1 (5 bases). Germline V lookup: CDR1 LNHNV, CDR2 YYDKDF (reference sequence). This CDR3 comprises 16 residues. Trimming shortened V by 1 base and J by 6 bases, and 17 bases separated the two germline ends. CDR3 bases: TGTGCCACCAGCAGAGGAACGCAGGGTGATGTGGATACGCAGTATTTT. Encoded protein: CATSRGTQGDVDTQYF.

This clone occurred a few times. The chain employs TRBV5-4 and TRBJ1-1; 9 nucleotides agree with TRBD1. This CDR3 has 16 amino acids. Per germline, CDR1 SGHNT and CDR2 YYREEE (reference sequence). Losses at the gene ends were 2 bases for V and 0 bases for J; bases not matched to a gene: 5. CDR3 in amino acids: CASSLGQGTLNTEAFF. In DNA form, the CDR3 reads TGTGCCAGCAGCTTAGGACAGGGGACCTTGAACACTGAAGCTTTCTTT. The variable domain in full, completed from reference TRBV5-4 and TRBJ1-1, reads ETGVTQSPTHLIKTRGQQVTLRCSSQSGHNTVSWYQQALGQGPQFIFQYYREEENGRGNFPPRFSGLQFPNYSSELNVNALELDDSALYLCASSLGQGTLNTEAFFGQGTRLTVV.

The chain uses TRBV5-4 and TRBJ2-2; weak D call: TRBD1 (6 bases). Per germline, CDR1 SGHNT and CDR2 YYREEE (reference sequence). There are 14 residues in the CDR3. The germline V and J ends were trimmed by 0 bases and 6 bases, with 9 bases remaining between them. Here the CDR3 DNA reads TGTGCCAGCAGCTTGGGACAGGTGTCCGGGGAGCTGTTTTTT. Protein product: CASSLGQVSGELFF.

This sequence joins TRBV6-6 and TRBJ2-7; D gene uncertain. Germline V gene sequence: CDR1 MNHNY, CDR2 SVGAGI (reference sequence). V lost 6 bases and J lost 2, with 11 bases in between. This CDR3 is built from 13 residues. The CDR3 loop is CASRRELTYEQYF. CDR3 DNA sequence: TGTGCCAGCAGACGAGAGTTAACCTACGAGCAGTACTTC.

This chain uses TRBV7-3 with TRBJ2-2; 11 bases are a match to TRBD2. Germline loops: CDR1 SGHTA, CDR2 FQGTGA. The V gene end was trimmed by 6 bases and the J gene end by 7 bases; junction bases not matched to a gene: 10. This CDR3 comprises 16 residues. Here the CDR3 reads CASSLLPGLADGELFF. The CDR3 region has the DNA TGTGCCAGCAGTTTACTCCCGGGACTAGCGGACGGGGAGCTGTTTTTT.

V usage is TRBV9 and J usage is TRBJ2-7; D is ambiguous. Trimming took off 3 bases at V and 1 base at J, with 11 bases between the two ends. CDR1 is SGDLS and CDR2 is YYNGEE in the germline V gene. The CDR3 is 14 residues long. CDR3 residues: CASSALSESYEQYF. DNA of the CDR3: TGTGCCAGCAGCGCGTTGTCGGAGTCCTACGAGCAGTACTTC.

V and J are TRBV19 and TRBJ2-4; the D gene is possibly TRBD2 (5 bases). Trimming stripped 1 base from V and 7 bases from J, with 11 bases between. The length of the CDR3 is 14 residues. Germline CDR1 and CDR2: LNHDA and SQIVND (reference sequence). The CDR3 loop is CASSIGENTNIQYF. The CDR3 DNA sequence: TGTGCCAGTAGTATAGGGGAGAATACGAACATTCAGTACTTC. Variable domain in full (rest from reference TRBV19 and TRBJ2-4): DGGITQSPKYLFRKEGQNVTLSCEQNLNHDAMYWYRQDPGQGLRLIYYSQIVNDFQKGDIAEGYSVSREKKESFPLTVTSAQKNPTAFYLCASSIGENTNIQYFGAGTRLSVL.

This clone was seen only once. This rearrangement joins TRBV28 to TRBJ1-2; D unclear. CDR1 is MDHEN, CDR2 SYDVKM, per germline. The CDR3 extends over 11 amino acids. Trimming took off 7 bases at V and 3 bases at J, with 6 bases between the two ends. The CDR3 sequence: CASMQDYGYTF. The CDR3 DNA reads TGTGCCAGCATGCAGGACTATGGCTACACCTTC.

The chain is built from TRBV27 and TRBJ2-1; D not resolved. The V gene's germline CDR1 is MNHEY and CDR2 SMNVEV (reference sequence). This CDR3 has 15 amino acids. Trimming took 3 bases from V and 0 from J, leaving 9 bases between them. The CDR3 DNA sequence: TGTGCCAGCAGTTTCAACCCACTCTCCTACAATGAGCAGTTCTTC. Its protein is CASSFNPLSYNEQFF.

The genes are TRBV5-6 and TRBJ2-5; a weak D match, TRBD1 (5 bases). Germline assignment: CDR1 SGHDT and CDR2 YYEEEE. The ends were cut back, 4 bases at V and 5 bases at J, with 15 bases in the middle. CDR3 length equals 14 residues. CDR3 sequence (DNA): TGTGCCAGCAGCCTTACAGGCCCTGCGGAGACCCAGTACTTC. Protein: CASSLTGPAETQYF.

The chain employs TRBV19 and TRBJ1-1; 7 nucleotides match TRBD1. V was pared by 1 base and J by 4 bases, with 3 bases of the junction left unmatched. CDR3 size: 14 residues. The germline CDR1 and CDR2 sequences are LNHDA and SQIVND (reference sequence). As DNA, the CDR3 is TGTGCCAGTAGTATAGGGGCAGGGGGCACTGAAGCTTTCTTT. It codes for CASSIGAGGTEAFF.

The V and J genes are TRBV4-2 and TRBJ2-1; TRBD2 matches 12 bases. The CDR3 length is 19 residues. With 4 bases clipped from V and 6 bases from J, the junction kept 16 bases outside the gene matches. Germline V gene lookup returns CDR1 LGHNA and CDR2 YNFKEQ. CDR3 in amino acids: CASSPTGTSGPGGSNEQFF. The CDR3, as DNA: TGTGCCAGCAGCCCTACCGGGACTAGCGGGCCAGGAGGGAGCAATGAGCAGTTCTTC.